This T cell receptor (beta chain) came from a study of blood T cell repertoires in COVID-19. Study context: Samples taken during acute and convalescent COVID-19 were collected in the United States, Italy and Spain. T cells, B-cell-depleted T cells, or PBMCs provided the cDNA or gDNA that served as material.

As handled by the study authors: Cell counts per sample came from amplifying reference gene primers. Here immunoSEQ multiplex PCR was the method, and the copy in TCRdb shows in-frame clones only, minus some. D and trimming were read from the DNA, whereas the V and J calls and clone size are those reported in that table. The data contain around 200,000 clones, around 79% of them singletons. V shed 0 bases and J shed 4 bases, with 12 bases lying between them. Germline CDR1 LGHNA, CDR2 YSLEER. The CDR3 extends over 15 amino acids. Specimen: peripheral blood. This chain links TRBV4-3 with TRBJ1-2, with D unresolved. The clonotype was recovered from a man in his fifties who had recovered from COVID-19. The CDR3 sequence: CASSQDVGQIYGYTF. Written as DNA, the CDR3 is TGCGCCAGCAGCCAAGATGTGGGCCAGATCTATGGCTACACCTTC.